The 2 T cell receptor beta chains presented below share a single source sample, sequenced in a study of T cell repertoires in cytomegalovirus infection. TCRdb used MiXCR to reprocess the reads, holding one entry per CDR3 protein. The table shows some 200,000 distinct CDR3 sequences, with roughly 9% occurring only once. Input material: PBMCs. The receptors were sampled from a human donor in good health (CMV status not recorded). Some clones in this sample may be carry-over from other donors' samples.

The chain couples TRBV6-2 or TRBV6-3 to TRBJ2-2; maybe TRBD2 (5 bases). Germline V lookup: CDR1 MNHEY, CDR2 SVGEGT. The CDR3 spans 15 residues. V shed 2 bases and J shed 1 base, with 8 bases lying between them. The CDR3 is CASSYGRLNTGELFF. The CDR3 DNA is TGTGCCAGCAGTTACGGGAGACTGAACACCGGGGAGCTGTTTTTT.

This clonotype was picked up many times. The chain links TRBV7-2 to TRBJ1-2; 8 nucleotides agree with TRBD1. Unmatched junction bases numbered 12, after V lost 5 bases and J lost 4 bases. The CDR3 is 16 residues long. From germline, CDR1 is SGHTA and CDR2 FQGNSA. CDR3 coding DNA: TGTGCCAGCAGCCCACGGACAGGGATCCAATTCTATGGCTACACCTTC. Amino acids: CASSPRTGIQFYGYTF.